This T cell receptor beta chain was observed in a study of T cell repertoires in MIS-A myocarditis. Between the trimmed V and J ends, which lost 4 bases and 4 bases, there was a span of 10 bases. The CDR3 loop spans 13 amino acids. Per germline, CDR1 SGDLS and CDR2 YYNGEE. Sequenced by immunoSEQ multiplex PCR; TCRdb stores in-frame clones only, minus some. The sample has about 16,000 clones, 70% to 75% seen once. The gene calls are TRBV9 and TRBJ2-3; D is perhaps TRBD1 or TRBD2 (5 bases each). Sequencing was performed on left ventricle heart tissue obtained at autopsy. The sequence derives from a man between 18 and 35 years old with fulminant myocarditis from multisystem inflammatory syndrome in adults (MIS-A) after COVID-19. This CDR3 reads CASSRDVADTQYF. Written as DNA, the CDR3 is TGTGCCAGCAGCCGGGACGTCGCAGATACGCAGTATTTT.